A single sample gave rise to the 7 T cell receptor beta chains below, sequenced in a study of beta chain features in type 1 diabetes. Study-level findings and limits: All four CD4+ subsets of Type 1 diabetes patients contained TCRB CDR3s that were moderately but significantly shorter.

The isolated RNA, all of it, was reverse transcribed, so expressed TCRB transcripts were what got sequenced. TCRdb's table, derived via immunoSEQ multiplex PCR, lists solely in-frame clones and lacks some. The sample has hundreds of thousands of clones, 11% to 15% seen once; the top ten hold approximately 0.043%. Their antigens are not known. Sequenced material: naive CD4+ T cells from blood. These receptors were collected from a man aged 18 to 29 with type 1 diabetes.

This clone occurred a few times. The chain is built from TRBV2 and TRBJ1-2; D unresolved. The CDR3 spans 13 residues. Germline V gene lookup returns CDR1 SNHLY and CDR2 FYNNEI. Trimming took off 9 bases at V and 4 bases at J, with 15 bases between the two ends. The CDR3 is CASSGMLGYGYTF. The CDR3 DNA sequence: TGTGCCAGTTCCGGGATGCTGGGCTATGGCTACACCTTC.

This clone showed up just a few times. Compared with germline, one end of the junction differs, possibly owing to a read error. The chain is built from TRBV7-7 and TRBJ2-2; no firm D call. Germline values: CDR1 SSHAT, CDR2 FNYEAQ (reference sequence). This CDR3 has 15 residues. CDR3: CASSSTKADAGELFF. In DNA form, the CDR3 reads TGTGCTAGCAGCTCGACGAAGGCCGATGCCGGGGAGCTGTTTTTT.

To note about this clone: An end of the junction does not agree with germline; a read error may underlie this. V gene TRBV7-7 combines with J gene TRBJ1-3, with D possibly TRBD1 on 5 matching bases. CDR1 is SSHAT, CDR2 FNYEAQ, per germline (reference sequence). The CDR3 sequence is 15 residues long. Here the CDR3 reads CASSAGTNPGNTIYF. CDR3 nucleotides: TGTGCTAGCAGTGCCGGGACGAACCCTGGAAACACCATATATTTT.

The genes are TRBV10-3 and TRBJ2-3; D tentatively reads TRBD1 or TRBD2 (5 bases each). V dropped 8 bases and J dropped 0 bases, with 15 bases sitting between them. The CDR3 runs to 15 residues. Germline CDR1 is ENHRY and CDR2 is SYGVKD. This CDR3 is CAIDSGTTSTDTQYF. CDR3 nucleotides: TGTGCCATCGACTCCGGGACCACTAGCACAGATACGCAGTATTTT.

The chain uses TRBV5-6 and TRBJ1-4; the D is unclear. Germline loops: CDR1 SGHDT, CDR2 YYEEEE. Trimming left V 5 bases short and J 2 bases short, with 16 bases between. This CDR3 is 16 amino acids long. CDR3 amino acids: CASSSPVRKTNEKLFF. The CDR3 DNA follows: TGTGCCAGCAGTTCTCCCGTCCGGAAGACTAATGAAAAACTGTTTTTT.

This clone was detected a few times. The J gene is TRBJ1-2, the V gene TRBV30, with D hard to call. The length of the CDR3 is 13 residues. V lost 1 base, J lost 4 bases, and 10 bases lay in between. Per germline, CDR1 GTSNPN and CDR2 SVGIG (reference sequence). Written as DNA, the CDR3 is TGTGCCTGGAGTGCAGTGCGACTCTATGGCTACACCTTC. Translating it yields CAWSAVRLYGYTF. The full variable domain, rest sourced from reference TRBV30 and TRBJ1-2, is SQTIHQWPATLVQPVGSPLSLECTVEGTSNPNLYWYRQAAGRGLQLLFYSVGIGQISSEVPQNLSASRPQDRQFILSSKKLLLSDSGFYLCAWSAVRLYGYTFGSGTRLTVV.

This clone has a handful of counts. The genes are TRBV7-6 and TRBJ1-5, with 7 bases that match TRBD1. The CDR3 consists of 17 residues. The V gene's germline CDR1 is SGHVS and CDR2 FNYEAQ. Trimming removed 4 bases from V and 4 bases from J; junction bases left unmatched: 13. Here the CDR3 reads CASSSVAGGQLNQPQHF. CDR3 nucleotide sequence: TGTGCCAGCAGCTCAGTGGCCGGGGGACAGCTTAATCAGCCCCAGCATTTT.